The entry that follows covers one T cell receptor (beta chain) sequence. This specimen belongs to a study of CD8 T cells in Susac syndrome. Study-wide background: When blood was drawn, the patients with Susac syndrome were therapy-naive, on corticosteroids, or on intravenous immunoglobulin alone.

When the RNA was reverse transcribed, random hexamers were used with an input of roughly 0.5 to 1 ug. TCRdb recomputed calls from the immunoSEQ multiplex PCR reads with MiXCR, one row per CDR3 protein. The table has about 180,000 distinct CDR3 sequences, approximately 94% seen once. Trimming took off 4 bases at V and 4 bases at J, with 10 bases between the two ends. The CDR3 spans 13 residues. Per germline, CDR1 LGHDT and CDR2 YNNKEL (reference sequence). The rearrangement joins TRBV3-1 to TRBJ1-1; unclear D gene. The receptor's source is a human donor with Susac syndrome. The sequenced sample was CD4+ T cells from PBMCs. CDR3 loop: CASSRTVGTEAFF. CDR3 DNA: TGTGCCAGCAGCCGAACCGTCGGCACTGAAGCTTTCTTT.